A selection of T cell receptor beta chains follows, all from one sample in a study of siplizumab effects on memory and regulatory T cells. Sequencing used immunoSEQ multiplex PCR; TCRdb keeps in-frame clones, though not all of them. The sample includes 100,000 to 120,000 clones, roughly 90% of them seen just once. The sequencing input was CD4+ T cells sorted from blood. The origin of the receptors is a human donor in good health. The CDR3 runs from the conserved cysteine through the conserved F or W. The order of the fields is V gene, clone size, D gene, J gene, CDR3 protein, CDR3 DNA. D genes are given only for firm matches. Size values are once, few and many counts, or a class for expanded clones, and some rows have none.

v_call: TRBV5-1; clone_size: .; d_call: .; j_call: TRBJ1-2; cdr3_aa: CASRLPTVNYGYTF; cdr3_nt: TGCGCCAGCAGGTTACCGACAGTCAACTATGGCTACACCTTC
v_call: TRBV11-3; clone_size: .; d_call: .; j_call: TRBJ2-1; cdr3_aa: CASSLGGSRYNEQFF; cdr3_nt: TGTGCCAGCAGCTTAGGGGGTAGCAGATACAATGAGCAGTTCTTC
v_call: TRBV30; clone_size: .; d_call: TRBD2; j_call: TRBJ2-7; cdr3_aa: CAWSRILAGAYEQYF; cdr3_nt: TGTGCCTGGAGTAGAATACTAGCGGGGGCCTACGAGCAGTACTTC
v_call: TRBV7-9; clone_size: once; d_call: TRBD1; j_call: TRBJ2-7; cdr3_aa: CASSLGGQTSSYEQYF; cdr3_nt: TGTGCCAGCAGCTTAGGGGGACAGACAAGTAGCTACGAGCAGTACTTC
v_call: TRBV5-1; clone_size: .; d_call: .; j_call: TRBJ2-2; cdr3_aa: CASSLPAGNTGELFF; cdr3_nt: TGCGCCAGCAGCTTGCCAGCGGGCAACACCGGGGAGCTGTTTTTT
v_call: TRBV6-5; clone_size: few; d_call: .; j_call: TRBJ1-1; cdr3_aa: CASRRGTEAFF; cdr3_nt: TGTGCCAGCAGGAGGGGCACTGAAGCTTTCTTT
v_call: TRBV18; clone_size: .; d_call: .; j_call: TRBJ2-7; cdr3_aa: CASSPGTRTYEQYF; cdr3_nt: TGTGCCAGCTCACCAGGGACACGTACCTACGAGCAGTACTTC
v_call: TRBV5-4; clone_size: .; d_call: .; j_call: TRBJ1-6; cdr3_aa: CASSPIGNSPLHF; cdr3_nt: TGTGCCAGCAGCCCCATCGGAAATTCACCCCTCCACTTT
v_call: TRBV5-4; clone_size: .; d_call: .; j_call: TRBJ2-6; cdr3_aa: CASSLSLGANVLTF; cdr3_nt: TGTGCCAGCAGCTTGTCACTTGGGGCCAACGTCCTGACTTTC
v_call: TRBV30; clone_size: .; d_call: .; j_call: TRBJ2-7; cdr3_aa: CAWTGAQTRATYEQYF; cdr3_nt: TGTGCCTGGACGGGGGCCCAAACTAGGGCTACCTACGAGCAGTACTTC
v_call: TRBV6-1; clone_size: .; d_call: .; j_call: TRBJ1-1; cdr3_aa: CASSEAPYGDTEAFF; cdr3_nt: TGTGCCAGCAGTGAAGCCCCCTACGGGGACACTGAAGCTTTCTTT
v_call: TRBV7-9; clone_size: .; d_call: .; j_call: TRBJ2-1; cdr3_aa: CASSRWTENEQFF; cdr3_nt: TGTGCCAGCAGCCGATGGACAGAAAATGAGCAGTTCTTC
v_call: TRBV7-2; clone_size: .; d_call: TRBD2; j_call: TRBJ2-2; cdr3_aa: CASSSRNSGSGELFF; cdr3_nt: TGTGCCAGCAGTTCGAGGAATAGCGGGAGCGGGGAGCTGTTTTTT
v_call: TRBV5-1; clone_size: .; d_call: .; j_call: TRBJ2-2; cdr3_aa: CASSFEWQANTGELFF; cdr3_nt: TGCGCCAGCAGCTTCGAGTGGCAGGCGAACACCGGGGAGCTGTTTTTT
v_call: TRBV11-3; clone_size: .; d_call: .; j_call: TRBJ1-1; cdr3_aa: CASSRGTGINTEAFF; cdr3_nt: TGTGCCAGCAGCCGTGGTACGGGGATTAACACTGAAGCTTTCTTT
v_call: TRBV7-2; clone_size: .; d_call: .; j_call: TRBJ2-7; cdr3_aa: CASSSGTVERYEQYF; cdr3_nt: TGTGCCAGCAGCTCGGGGACGGTCGAGAGGTACGAGCAGTACTTC
v_call: TRBV7-3; clone_size: .; d_call: .; j_call: TRBJ2-1; cdr3_aa: CASSRDSTGYNEQFF; cdr3_nt: TGTGCCAGCAGCCGGGACTCCACCGGCTACAATGAGCAGTTCTTC
v_call: TRBV5-1; clone_size: .; d_call: TRBD2; j_call: TRBJ2-7; cdr3_aa: CASSFYSSGRVGEQYF; cdr3_nt: TGCGCCAGCAGCTTTTATTCTAGCGGGAGGGTTGGCGAGCAGTACTTC